The 4 T cell receptor beta chains below all came from one sample that was sequenced in a study of T cell responses to AZD1222 COVID-19 vaccine. Clones were sequenced by immunoSEQ multiplex PCR, and TCRdb holds only the in-frame ones, with some missing. The table includes 150,000 to 200,000 clones, 80% to 90% detected once. Specimen: peripheral blood, collected on day 0 of MenACWY control vaccination. The receptors were gathered from an adult in good health.

CDR3 in DNA: TGTGCCAGCAGCCCCAGACTAGCGGGAGGCTACGAGCAGTACTTC. Encoded protein: CASSPRLAGGYEQYF. The V gene is TRBV14, the J gene TRBJ2-7; the match to TRBD2 covers 13 bases. Trimming took 4 bases from V and 3 from J; bases not matched to a gene: 3. Per germline, CDR1 SGHDN and CDR2 FVKESK. The CDR3 loop spans 15 amino acids.

The chain combines TRBV6-6 with TRBJ1-6; 10 nucleotides line up with TRBD1. The germline V gene has CDR1 MNHNY and CDR2 SVGAGI (reference sequence). V trimming: 6 bases; J trimming: 7 bases; junction bases outside the gene matches: 9. This CDR3 comprises 16 residues. For the CDR3, the DNA is TGTGCCAGCAGCACCTCCTTGGGACAGGGGAATTCACCCCTCCACTTT. Translating gives CASSTSLGQGNSPLHF.

The V and J genes are TRBV3-1 (or the pseudogene TRBV3-2) and TRBJ2-4; D is unclear. Trimming stripped 0 bases from V and 2 bases from J, with 2 bases between. Germline V gene lookup returns CDR1 LGHDT and CDR2 YNNKEL (reference sequence). This CDR3 has 13 residues. CDR3 sequence reads: CASSQETKNIQYF. DNA for the CDR3: TGTGCCAGCAGCCAAGAGACCAAAAACATTCAGTACTTC.

The chain couples TRBV27 to TRBJ1-5; perhaps TRBD1 as D (6 bases). CDR1 is MNHEY and CDR2 is SMNVEV in the germline V gene (reference sequence). The V end lost 2 bases, the J end lost 4 bases, and 9 bases lay between the germline ends. The CDR3 totals 14 residues. In DNA, the CDR3 is TGTGCCAGCAGTTTAGTGGGGGCGAATCAGCCCCAGCATTTT. Amino acids: CASSLVGANQPQHF.